Sequencing of this TCR beta chain was carried out in a study of radiation and T cells in renal cell carcinoma. Study-level background: Nephrectomy followed 15 Gy stereotactic body radiation by 4 weeks.

Whole-study results and caveats: In blood, top tumor clones expanded by 2 weeks, shrinking by 4. Baseline intratumoral clonotype presence is unknown without pretreatment biopsies.

CDR3 length equals 13 residues. CDR1 is MNHNY, CDR2 SVGAGI, per germline (reference sequence). Trimming took 3 bases from V and 1 from J, leaving 6 bases between them. Described time point: baseline pretreatment blood. Treatment of the sample: 15 Gy SBRT to primary tumor, nephrectomy 4 weeks later. After SBRT, blood was collected at 2 and 4 weeks, plus baseline. Clones were read by immunoSEQ multiplex PCR, and TCRdb kept only the in-frame ones, dropping some. The data hold 150,000 or so clones, with roughly 80% observed a single time. This clone came up once. Its antigen is as yet unknown. The TCR originated in a woman in her forties or fifties with renal cell carcinoma. This chain connects TRBV6-6 to TRBJ2-5; a weak D match, TRBD1 (5 bases). The source material was blood, sampled from a patient whose treatment included radiotherapy and nephrectomy. CDR3 loop: CASSYTGQETQYF. The CDR3 coding sequence is TGTGCCAGCAGTTATACAGGCCAAGAGACCCAGTACTTC.